The 31 T cell receptor beta chains below all came from one sample that was sequenced in a study of blood T cell repertoires in COVID-19 (dated by TCRdb to 2018 to 2020). Library generation was performed with the immunoSEQ multiplex PCR assay. Here the immuneACCESS table is served through TCRdb, limited to in-frame sequences with V and J called. Missing clones are a known gap in these copies; in checked studies unresolved V genes cover under half, and the rest lacks a known reason. The sample table records 250,000 to 300,000 clones; roughly 87% of these occur just once. The ten largest make up 4% to 5% of the sample. Specimen: peripheral blood. The receptors were sampled from a woman in her forties who had recovered from COVID-19.

The chain recombines TRBV7-8 with TRBJ2-3; 7 bases are a match to TRBD1. Germline CDR1 reads SGHVS; CDR2 reads FQNEAQ. V was clipped by 4 bases and J by 1 base; unmatched bases: 5. This CDR3 is 15 amino acids long. The DNA of the CDR3 is TGTGCCAGCAGCTCACAGGGGTGGGGCACAGATACGCAGTATTTT. Protein: CASSSQGWGTDTQYF.

The rearrangement uses TRBV7-2 and TRBJ2-2; D not resolved. The V end was cut by 5 bases, the J end by 4 bases, with 14 bases between. CDR1 is SGHTA, CDR2 FQGNSA, per germline. The CDR3 covers 15 residues. CDR3 residues: CASSKKPPTTGELFF. The DNA of the CDR3 is TGTGCCAGCAGCAAAAAACCGCCTACCACCGGGGAGCTGTTTTTT.

The chain links TRBV3-1 (or the pseudogene TRBV3-2) to TRBJ2-3; tentatively, D is TRBD2 (6 bases). Between the trimmed V and J ends, which lost 0 bases and 3 bases, there was a span of 10 bases. CDR3 size: 15 residues. Germline CDR1 LGHDT, CDR2 YNNKEL (reference sequence). CDR3 sequence (DNA): TGTGCCAGCAGCCAAGATCCGGCGGGGACAGATACGCAGTATTTT. Its translation: CASSQDPAGTDTQYF.

The chain uses TRBV7-2 and TRBJ2-1; TRBD2 agrees at 11 bases. This CDR3 is 15 amino acids long. Germline V gene data show CDR1 as SGHTA and CDR2 as FQGNSA. V lost 0 bases to trimming and J lost 9 bases; unmatched junction nucleotides: 4. DNA of the CDR3: TGTGCCAGCAGCTTAGCTAGCGGGGGGGGCGTTGAGCAGTTCTTC. Its translation is CASSLASGGGVEQFF.

The chain has TRBV5-5 and TRBJ1-1; 8 nucleotides align to TRBD1. J gave up 0 bases and V 1 base, and 8 bases lay outside the gene matches. Germline V lookup: CDR1 SGHKS, CDR2 YYEKEE (reference sequence). The CDR3 extends over 17 amino acids. The CDR3 DNA sequence: TGTGCCAGCAGCTTGAACCAGGGGGCCTACATGAACACTGAAGCTTTCTTT. It translates to CASSLNQGAYMNTEAFF.

This clone has only one observation. CDR3 sequence (DNA): TGCGCCAGCAGTGAGAGGGGGAGCTCCTACAATGAGCAGTTCTTC. Translated: CASSERGSSYNEQFF. The chain recombines TRBV10-1 with TRBJ2-1; weak D call: TRBD1 (6 bases). In germline, CDR1 is WNHNN, CDR2 SYGVQD (reference sequence). The V gene lost 2 bases and the J gene lost 0 bases, with 8 bases spanning the gap. The CDR3 loop spans 15 amino acids.

The chain employs TRBV7-3 and TRBJ1-4; 7 bases line up with TRBD1. Looked up from germline, CDR1 is SGHTA and CDR2 is FQGTGA. The CDR3 has 14 amino acids. V lost 5 bases to trimming and J lost 2 bases; unmatched junction nucleotides: 2. CDR3 coding DNA: TGTGCCAGCAGCCCAGGGGGGACTAATGAAAAACTGTTTTTT. Protein product: CASSPGGTNEKLFF.

The chain is built from TRBV2 and TRBJ2-7, with a weak D call TRBD2 (6 bases). The CDR3 loop spans 11 amino acids. V was shortened by 7 bases and J by 6 bases, with 10 bases between the two germline ends. Germline V gene data show CDR1 as SNHLY and CDR2 as FYNNEI. The CDR3 is CASTGEGEQYV. In DNA, the CDR3 is TGTGCCAGCACGGGAGAGGGCGAGCAGTACGTC.

The chain has TRBV6-5 and TRBJ1-6, with a tentative D call TRBD1 (5 bases). Germline V gene lookup returns CDR1 MNHEY and CDR2 SVGAGI. The V end was cut by 0 bases, the J end by 15 bases, with 12 bases between. The CDR3 covers 13 residues. CDR3 nucleotides: TGTGCCAGCAGTTACTCGACAGAATCGCGCCTCCACTTT. Protein sequence: CASSYSTESRLHF.

The genes are TRBV19 and TRBJ2-1, with D maybe TRBD2 (7 bases). The V and J ends lost 9 bases and 15 bases respectively, with 24 bases between them. CDR1 is LNHDA, CDR2 SQIVND, per germline (reference sequence). This CDR3 comprises 13 residues. CDR3 DNA sequence: TGTGCCAGCCCGAAGCTTGGGGGGGGGCGCCCGTTCTTC. Protein product: CASPKLGGGRPFF.

Of note for this clone: This sample also contains other DNA sequences that code for the same CDR3. The J gene is TRBJ2-3, the V gene TRBV27; a weak D match, TRBD2 (6 bases). The CDR3 is 16 residues long. V lost 6 bases and J 1 base, leaving 17 bases between the germline ends. The germline gives CDR1 MNHEY, CDR2 SMNVEV (reference sequence). CDR3 loop: CASSTYSVAGTDTQYF. The CDR3 region has the DNA TGTGCCAGCAGCACGTACTCGGTAGCGGGCACAGATACGCAGTATTTT.

CDR3 coding DNA: TGTGCCAGCAGTCAACCCGCGGGATATGGCTACACCTTC. Protein sequence: CASSQPAGYGYTF. The chain employs TRBV6-5 and TRBJ1-2; D is unclear. V shed 5 bases and J shed 5 bases, with 12 bases lying between them. CDR3 length equals 13 residues. The germline CDR1 and CDR2 sequences are MNHEY and SVGAGI.

The chain uses TRBV27 and TRBJ2-7; D is uncertain. CDR3 length: 13 residues. The germline CDR1 and CDR2 sequences are MNHEY and SMNVEV (reference sequence). V dropped 0 bases and J dropped 2 bases, with 5 bases sitting between them. The CDR3 DNA is TGTGCCAGCAGTTTATCGAGGACCTACGAGCAGTACGTC. Amino acids: CASSLSRTYEQYV.

J is TRBJ2-2 and V is TRBV2; D is possibly TRBD1 (6 bases). The CDR3 extends over 15 amino acids. Between the trimmed V and J ends, which lost 10 bases and 4 bases, there was a span of 19 bases. Germline CDR1 reads SNHLY; CDR2 reads FYNNEI. The CDR3 protein is CANSQRDIRTGELFF. The DNA for the CDR3 is TGTGCCAACTCTCAACGGGACATACGCACCGGGGAGCTGTTTTTT.

CDR3 nucleotide sequence: TGTGCCAGCAGCTTACTTAGCAGTGGCTCATCGGGCTACACCTTC. Amino acid sequence: CASSLLSSGSSGYTF. The J gene is TRBJ1-2, the V gene TRBV11-3; no clear D gene. V was clipped by 2 bases and J by 8 bases, with 18 bases between them. CDR3 length equals 15 residues. Germline V gives CDR1 SGHNT, CDR2 YENEEA. Together with reference TRBV11-3 and TRBJ1-2, the CDR3 gives the full variable domain: EAGVVQSPRYKIIEKKQPVAFWCNPISGHNTLYWYLQNLGQGPELLIRYENEEAVDDSQLPKDRFSAERLKGVDSTLKIQPAELGDSAVYLCASSLLSSGSSGYTFGSGTRLTVV.

The chain joins TRBV15 to TRBJ2-3; D is perhaps TRBD2 (6 bases). CDR3 length: 15 residues. Trimming removed 1 base from V and 2 bases from J, with 10 bases in between. The V gene's germline CDR1 is LNHNV and CDR2 YYDKDF (reference sequence). CDR3 DNA: TGTGCCACCAGCAGAGTAGCGGAGCTCACAGATACGCAGTATTTT. Translating it yields CATSRVAELTDTQYF.

V and J are TRBV10-3 and TRBJ2-2; D call uncertain. V was pared by 7 bases and J by 6 bases, with 12 bases between. CDR3 length: 13 amino acids. From germline, CDR1 is ENHRY and CDR2 SYGVKD. CDR3 protein: CAITADFPGELFF. The CDR3 DNA reads as TGTGCCATCACCGCAGATTTTCCCGGGGAGCTGTTTTTT.

The V gene is TRBV5-1, the J gene TRBJ2-2, with 8 positions matching TRBD1. This CDR3 is built from 19 residues. Germline values: CDR1 SGHRS, CDR2 YFSETQ. Trimming took 1 base from V and 3 from J; bases not matched to a gene: 14. CDR3 sequence reads: CASSLLGSAGGAHTGELFF. CDR3 nucleotides: TGCGCCAGCAGCTTGCTCGGTTCAGCAGGGGGCGCGCACACCGGGGAGCTGTTTTTT.

This clone came up once. DNA for the CDR3: TGCAGCGTTGGTTCTCTCTATGGCTACACCTTC. It is translated as CSVGSLYGYTF. The rearrangement joins TRBV29-1 to TRBJ1-2; D gene uncertain. The V and J ends lost 4 bases and 4 bases respectively, with 7 bases between them. The V gene's germline CDR1 is SQVTM and CDR2 ANQGSEA. The CDR3 extends over 11 amino acids. Full variable domain (rest looked up from reference TRBV29-1 and TRBJ1-2): SAVISQKPSRDICQRGTSLTIQCQVDSQVTMMFWYRQQPGQSLTLIATANQGSEATYESGFVIDKFPISRPNLTFSTLTVSNMSPEDSSIYLCSVGSLYGYTFGSGTRLTVV.

The V and J genes are TRBV3-1 (or the pseudogene TRBV3-2) and TRBJ2-3; tentative D call: TRBD2 (5 bases). This CDR3 has 15 residues. V shed 4 bases and J shed 6 bases, with 17 bases lying between them. Germline V gives CDR1 LGHDT, CDR2 YNNKEL (reference sequence). CDR3 in DNA: TGTGCCAGCAGCCCGGGATCCGGTGTGTCGGATACGCAGTATTTT. Protein: CASSPGSGVSDTQYF.

The chain links TRBV6-5 to TRBJ1-2; D perhaps matches TRBD1 (5 bases). Looked up from germline, CDR1 is MNHEY and CDR2 is SVGAGI. The CDR3 is made up of 13 amino acids. The ends were cut back, 6 bases at V and 3 bases at J, with 11 bases in the middle. In DNA form, the CDR3 reads TGTGCCAGCAGCCGGGAGACAGACTATGGCTACACCTTC. It encodes CASSRETDYGYTF.

The rearrangement uses TRBV9 and TRBJ2-2, with D maybe TRBD2 (7 bases). The CDR3 runs 16 residues. Trimming stripped 0 bases from V and 3 bases from J, with 12 bases between. The germline CDR1 and CDR2 sequences are SGDLS and YYNGEE. The CDR3 spells CASSVVRGADTGELFF. The CDR3 bases are TGTGCCAGCAGCGTAGTACGGGGGGCTGACACCGGGGAGCTGTTTTTT.

The chain links TRBV6-6 to TRBJ1-1, with D uncertain. Germline lookup yields CDR1 MNHNY and CDR2 SVGAGI (reference sequence). V was pared by 4 bases and J by 1 base, with 10 bases between. This CDR3 is built from 14 residues. DNA for the CDR3: TGTGCCAGCAGTTTTCGCGGGGAGAACACTGAAGCTTTCTTT. Amino acid sequence: CASSFRGENTEAFF.

The chain combines TRBV28 with TRBJ1-2; tentatively, D is TRBD1 (5 bases). Trimming took 2 bases from V and 2 from J, leaving 12 bases between them. The V gene's germline CDR1 is MDHEN and CDR2 SYDVKM. The length of the CDR3 is 15 residues. CDR3 residues: CASSLPTAGNYGYTF. The CDR3 DNA reads as TGTGCCAGCAGTTTACCGACAGCTGGGAACTATGGCTACACCTTC.

The chain recombines TRBV24-1 with TRBJ1-2; 7 bases fit TRBD1. This CDR3 spans 13 amino acids. Germline V gene data show CDR1 as KGHDR and CDR2 as SFDVKD. With V trimmed by 3 bases and J by 4 bases, 1 base remained unmatched. CDR3 region: CATSDRDSYGYTF. CDR3 bases: TGTGCCACCAGTGATCGGGACAGCTATGGCTACACCTTC.

The chain carries TRBV10-2 and TRBJ1-6; no definite D call. The CDR3 is 14 residues long. Trimming cost V 2 bases and J 4 bases, with 6 bases left between them. Looked up from germline, CDR1 is WSHSY and CDR2 is SAAADI. The CDR3 DNA reads TGCGCCAGCAGTGAGGTTCCGTATAATTCACCCCTCCACTTT. As protein: CASSEVPYNSPLHF.

J is TRBJ1-5 and V is TRBV19; D ambiguous. From germline, CDR1 is LNHDA and CDR2 SQIVND (reference sequence). The CDR3 is 12 amino acids. The V gene lost 5 bases and the J gene lost 7 bases, with 9 bases spanning the gap. The CDR3 nucleotides are TGTGCCAGTAGTTTCCTCCGGCAGCCCCAGCATTTT. This translates into CASSFLRQPQHF.

This chain connects TRBV11-2 to TRBJ1-4; a possible D gene is TRBD1 (5 bases). Per germline, CDR1 SGHAT and CDR2 FQNNGV. The CDR3 loop spans 13 amino acids. The V gene lost 5 bases and the J gene lost 11 bases, with 15 bases spanning the gap. In DNA form, the CDR3 reads TGTGCCAGCAGCCCATCCGCGACAGTTAAACTGTTTTTT. It is translated as CASSPSATVKLFF. The full variable domain, its missing parts supplied by reference TRBV11-2 and TRBJ1-4, is EAGVAQSPRYKIIEKRQSVAFWCNPISGHATLYWYQQILGQGPKLLIQFQNNGVVDDSQLPKDRFSAERLKGVDSTLKIQPAKLEDSAVYLCASSPSATVKLFFGSGTQLSVL.

The rearrangement links TRBV19 to TRBJ2-1; D is perhaps TRBD1 (5 bases). The CDR3 totals 15 residues. Germline CDR1 and CDR2: LNHDA and SQIVND (reference sequence). V was pared by 3 bases and J by 7 bases, with 16 bases between. The chain's CDR3 is CASSMGQGLWNEQFF. The CDR3 DNA reads TGTGCCAGTAGTATGGGGCAGGGCCTATGGAATGAGCAGTTCTTC.

The rearrangement uses TRBV7-8 and TRBJ2-7; TRBD2 matches 14 bases. V shed 5 bases and J 2 bases; nucleotides not matched to a gene: 8. The CDR3 runs 17 residues. Germline CDR1 and CDR2: SGHVS and FQNEAQ. The CDR3 DNA is TGTGCCAGCAGCACCGGACTAGCGGGGGGTGACGCCTACGAGCAGTACGTC. It translates to CASSTGLAGGDAYEQYV.

J is TRBJ2-3 and V is TRBV10-1; D is unresolved. The CDR3 runs to 12 residues. V shed 10 bases and J shed 0 bases, with 8 bases lying between them. Germline-derived CDR1 and CDR2 are WNHNN and SYGVQD (reference sequence). The CDR3 sequence: CANHQSTDTQYF. DNA for the CDR3: TGCGCCAACCACCAGAGCACAGATACGCAGTATTTT.